Following are 18 T cell receptor beta chains from one sample sequenced in a study of human T cells and chemical hapten exposure. The time point is: patch test 1, 2 weeks after DPC sensitization. Indicated treatment: therapeutic diphenylcyclopropenone sensitization with weekly scalp DPC. In TCRdb, the RACE reads were re-called with MiXCR into one record per CDR3 protein. The data contain roughly 100,000 distinct CDR3 sequences, 9.5% to 12% of them singletons. The input for sequencing was whole blood, taken in connection with sensitization to the hapten diphenylcyclopropenone (DPC). Every receptor here comes from a woman between 40 and 50 years old with alopecia areata. Some clones in this sample may be carry-over from other donors' samples.

This clonotype was detected many times. This rearrangement joins TRBV9 to TRBJ1-5; possibly TRBD1 for D (5 bases). The V gene's germline CDR1 is SGDLS and CDR2 YYNGEE. This CDR3 has 13 residues. V dropped 4 bases and J dropped 5 bases, with 10 bases sitting between them. The CDR3 bases are TGTGCCAGCAGCCTGGGGGGACATCAGCCCCAGCATTTT. The encoded protein is CASSLGGHQPQHF.

This clonotype was picked up a small number of times. V usage is TRBV12-3 or TRBV12-4 and J usage is TRBJ2-1, with 10 bases aligning to TRBD2. The CDR3 contains 16 residues. V dropped 5 bases and J dropped 9; count of bases not matched to a gene: 13. The CDR3 DNA is TGTGCCAGCAGTAGAACAGTGAGACTAGCGGGTGGTGAGCAGTTCTTC. Its translation is CASSRTVRLAGGEQFF.

This clonotype was counted only a few times. The CDR3 reads CASSPDRGRPQHF. The CDR3 DNA reads TGTGCCAGCAGCCCGGACAGGGGACGGCCCCAGCATTTT. The rearrangement links TRBV7-3 to TRBJ1-5, with TRBD1 matching over 9 bases. Unmatched junction bases numbered 5, after V lost 5 bases and J lost 9 bases. There are 13 residues in the CDR3. CDR1 is SGHTA, CDR2 FQGTGA, per germline.

The J gene is TRBJ1-1, the V gene TRBV7-2; D may be TRBD1 (5 bases). The CDR3 covers 14 residues. The V gene lost 2 bases and the J gene lost 14 bases, with 21 bases spanning the gap. Germline loops: CDR1 SGHTA, CDR2 FQGNSA. The CDR3: CASSLNFAQGFMFF. As DNA, the CDR3 is TGTGCCAGCAGCTTAAACTTCGCTCAGGGTTTCATGTTCTTT.

Many counts were recorded for this clonotype. The chain uses TRBV29-1 and TRBJ1-4; 8 positions match TRBD1. The CDR3 runs 13 residues. The germline gives CDR1 SQVTM, CDR2 ANQGSEA. Trimming at V came to 6 bases and at J to 8 bases, leaving 8 bases not matched to a gene. The CDR3 is CSVAGGTGEKLFF. The CDR3, as DNA: TGCAGCGTCGCCGGAGGGACAGGAGAAAAACTGTTTTTT.

The table lists this clonotype with many counts. V and J are TRBV11-2 and TRBJ2-1, with 13 bases identical to TRBD2. With V trimmed by 4 bases and J by 4 bases, 4 bases remained unmatched. The CDR3 extends over 16 amino acids. In germline, CDR1 is SGHAT, CDR2 FQNNGV. The CDR3 region has the DNA TGTGCCAGCAGCTCCGCGGGACTAGCGGGGTACAATGAGCAGTTCTTC. Translating gives CASSSAGLAGYNEQFF.

The chain joins TRBV29-1 to TRBJ2-1, with D perhaps given as TRBD1 or TRBD2 (5 bases each). Germline CDR1 SQVTM, CDR2 ANQGSEA. The V end was cut by 7 bases, the J end by 3 bases, with 16 bases between. CDR3 size: 14 residues. As DNA, the CDR3 is TGCAGCGGAGACCCCGGGACGGGCTACAATGAGCAGTTCTTC. Protein product: CSGDPGTGYNEQFF.

The V gene is TRBV10-3, the J gene TRBJ1-1, with TRBD1 matching over 7 bases. The CDR3 runs to 15 residues. Germline V gives CDR1 ENHRY, CDR2 SYGVKD. Unmatched junction bases numbered 12, after V lost 6 bases and J lost 5 bases. The DNA for the CDR3 is TGTGCCATCAGCCCTCTCAGGGGGGAGAAAACTGAAGCTTTCTTT. The encoded protein is CAISPLRGEKTEAFF.

In its sample, this clonotype was seen many times. The chain has TRBV6-2 or TRBV6-3 and TRBJ1-2, with a weak D call TRBD1 (6 bases). Germline V gene sequence: CDR1 MNHEY, CDR2 SVGEGT. The CDR3 covers 19 residues. V was trimmed by 0 bases and J by 8 bases, leaving 28 bases between them. The CDR3 is CASSYSSKGGTPSVGGYTF. DNA of the CDR3: TGTGCCAGCAGTTACTCATCTAAGGGGGGCACTCCCTCGGTTGGCGGCTACACCTTC.

This chain joins TRBV12-3 or TRBV12-4 and TRBJ1-5; 9 nucleotides line up with TRBD1. This CDR3 region has 14 residues. V trimming: 6 bases; J trimming: 6 bases; junction bases outside the gene matches: 6. CDR3 loop: CASSRTGEGQPQHF. CDR3 coding DNA: TGTGCCAGCAGCCGGACAGGGGAAGGTCAGCCCCAGCATTTT.

This rearrangement joins TRBV9 to TRBJ1-4; D is unclear. Trimming pared 4 bases from V and 7 bases from J, leaving 11 bases between. This CDR3 spans 13 amino acids. In germline, CDR1 is SGDLS, CDR2 YYNGEE. The CDR3 coding sequence is TGTGCCAGCAGCCCGAGTCCCTCTGAAAAACTGTTTTTT. Its translation is CASSPSPSEKLFF.

The chain joins TRBV30 to TRBJ2-3; D is uncertain. Germline CDR1 GTSNPN, CDR2 SVGIG (reference sequence). The CDR3 sequence is 12 residues long. V was cut by 0 bases and J by 6 bases, with 7 bases left in between. The CDR3 here is CAWSVIPDTQYF. The CDR3 bases are TGTGCCTGGAGTGTAATTCCCGATACGCAGTATTTT.

The V call is TRBV6-2 or TRBV6-3, the J call TRBJ2-7, with 8 bases aligning to TRBD2. Looked up from germline, CDR1 is MNHEY and CDR2 is SVGEGT. After removal of 5 bases from V and 6 bases from J, the junction contained 15 bases not matched to a gene. This CDR3 is built from 16 residues. The CDR3 nucleotides read TGTGCCAGCAGTACCGCCGGAGCGGGGGCTTTCTCCGAGCAGTACTTC. This encodes CASSTAGAGAFSEQYF.

This clonotype turned up a few times. CDR3 in DNA: TGTGCCAGCAGTTCAACCGGGACAGCATACGAGCAGTACTTC. This gives the protein CASSSTGTAYEQYF. The J gene is TRBJ2-7, the V gene TRBV27; 7 nucleotides align to TRBD1. Looked up from germline, CDR1 is MNHEY and CDR2 is SMNVEV (reference sequence). There are 14 residues in the CDR3. The V and J ends lost 4 bases and 4 bases, in that order; junction bases with no gene match: 7.

This clonotype came up many times. The chain couples TRBV5-4 to TRBJ1-6; no firm D call. The CDR3 runs 14 residues. The germline V gene encodes CDR1 SGHNT and CDR2 YYREEE (reference sequence). V gave up 4 bases and J gave up 7 bases, with 12 bases separating them. CDR3 sequence (DNA): TGTGCCAGCAGCCCCGGCGTGGCGAATTCACCCCTCCACTTT. Protein sequence: CASSPGVANSPLHF.

This clonotype occurred many times. The gene calls are TRBV10-3 and TRBJ1-1, with TRBD1 as a possible D gene (6 bases). CDR1 ENHRY and CDR2 SYGVKD come from the germline V gene. CDR3 length: 14 residues. V shed 2 bases and J shed 1 base, with 8 bases lying between them. The chain's CDR3 is CAISEGQRNTEAFF. In DNA form, the CDR3 reads TGTGCCATCAGTGAGGGACAGAGGAACACTGAAGCTTTCTTT.

Note on this clonotype: The germline gene is not matched at one end of the junction; a read error may be the cause. V and J are TRBV29-1 and TRBJ2-1, with a possible D match to TRBD2 (5 bases). CDR1 is SQVTM and CDR2 is ANQGSEA in the germline V gene. The CDR3 is 12 amino acids. CDR3 DNA: TGCAGCGTTGATCTAGCATCCCGTGAGCGGTTCTTC. Protein: CSVDLASRERFF.

This clonotype was seen many times. The CDR3 region has the DNA TGTGCCAGCGCAAGGTCCGGAGGGCGCGGCAATGAGCAGTTCTTC. Translating it yields CASARSGGRGNEQFF. This rearrangement joins TRBV11-2 to TRBJ2-1; D perhaps matches TRBD2 (6 bases). Trimming left V 8 bases short and J 6 bases short, with 20 bases between. Germline lookup yields CDR1 SGHAT and CDR2 FQNNGV. The CDR3 consists of 15 residues.